The sequence of this TCR beta chain was determined in a study of cytomegalovirus exposure and HLA in healthy donors. Study information: Some 90 million unique TCRs from HLA-typed donors were held in an early data release.

With 60 Vbeta and 13 Jbeta primers, the PCR was carried out. The method was immunoSEQ multiplex PCR; TCRdb's version includes in-frame clones alone and lacks a portion of them. Of about 200,000 clones in the sample, 65% to 80% were seen once. Germline V gene lookup returns CDR1 LNHDA and CDR2 SQIVND (reference sequence). CDR3 length: 14 amino acids. Trimming removed 5 bases from V and 7 bases from J; junction bases left unmatched: 5. In its sample, this clone was seen once. The source material was PBMCs. The origin of this receptor is a man aged 40-50 years in good health and CMV-seronegative. V usage is TRBV19 and J usage is TRBJ1-5, with 10 bases that match TRBD1. CDR3 in amino acids: CASSRDRGWQPQHF. DNA of the CDR3: TGTGCCAGTAGTCGGGACAGGGGATGGCAGCCCCAGCATTTT.